The present T cell receptor (beta chain) was sequenced within a study of blood T cells in healthy people across ages. Whole-study findings and limits: More naive CD4+ cells and higher diversity were found in long-lived than in aged donors.

This CDR3 has 18 residues. Germline loops: CDR1 DFQATT, CDR2 SNEGSKA (reference sequence). The germline V and J ends were trimmed by 0 bases and 0 bases, with 18 bases remaining between them. Remarks on this clonotype: Its antigen remains unknown.

Through a sample-barcoded 5' primer and a J-beta primer mix, a second PCR was run for 7 to 11 cycles. All cDNA molecules were each tagged by a template-switch adaptor with 12 random nucleotides. In TCRdb, the 5' RACE reads were re-called with MiXCR into one record per CDR3 protein. Here the sample spans around 500,000 distinct CDR3 sequences, more than 45% being singletons. This receptor was identified in a man of 80 years or more in good health. The chain has TRBV20-1 and TRBJ2-1; a weak D match, TRBD2 (5 bases). Sequenced sample: blood. CDR3 nucleotide sequence: TGCAGTGCTAGAGATGTGTGGAGCGGAAGAAGCTCCTACAATGAGCAGTTCTTC. Its translation is CSARDVWSGRSSYNEQFF.